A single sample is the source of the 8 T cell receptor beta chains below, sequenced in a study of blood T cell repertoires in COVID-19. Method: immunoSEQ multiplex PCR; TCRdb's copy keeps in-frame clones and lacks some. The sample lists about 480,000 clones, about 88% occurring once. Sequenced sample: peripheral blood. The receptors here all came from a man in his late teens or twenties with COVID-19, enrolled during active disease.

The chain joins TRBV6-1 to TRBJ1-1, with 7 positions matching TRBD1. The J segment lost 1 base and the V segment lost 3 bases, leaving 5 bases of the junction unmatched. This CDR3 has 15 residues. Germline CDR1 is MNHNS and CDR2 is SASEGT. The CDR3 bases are TGTGCCAGCAGTGACATGGGACAGAGGAACACTGAAGCTTTCTTT. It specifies CASSDMGQRNTEAFF.

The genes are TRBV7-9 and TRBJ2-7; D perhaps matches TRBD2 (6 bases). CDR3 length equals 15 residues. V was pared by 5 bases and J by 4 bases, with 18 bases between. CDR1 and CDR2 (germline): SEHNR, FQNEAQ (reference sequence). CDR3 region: CASSILGGPGYEQYF. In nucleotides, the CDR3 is TGTGCCAGCAGCATCCTCGGGGGTCCCGGGTACGAGCAGTACTTC.

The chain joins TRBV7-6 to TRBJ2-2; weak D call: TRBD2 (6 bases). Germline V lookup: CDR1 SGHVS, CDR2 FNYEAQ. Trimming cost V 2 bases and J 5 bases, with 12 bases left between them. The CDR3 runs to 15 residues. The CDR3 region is CASSLLTSSTGELFF. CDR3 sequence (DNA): TGTGCCAGCAGCTTATTAACTAGCTCGACCGGGGAGCTGTTTTTT.

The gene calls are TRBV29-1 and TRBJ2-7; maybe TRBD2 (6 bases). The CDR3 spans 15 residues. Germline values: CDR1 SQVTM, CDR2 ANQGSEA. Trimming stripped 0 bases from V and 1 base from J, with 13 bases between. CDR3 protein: CSVEDWSGESYEQYF. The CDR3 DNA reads TGCAGCGTTGAAGATTGGTCGGGGGAATCCTACGAGCAGTACTTC.

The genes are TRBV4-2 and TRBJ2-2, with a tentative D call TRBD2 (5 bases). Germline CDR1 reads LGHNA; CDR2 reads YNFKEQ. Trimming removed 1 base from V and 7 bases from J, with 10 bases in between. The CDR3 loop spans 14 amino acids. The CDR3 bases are TGTGCCAGCAGCCAAGCGGGGTTTGGCGGGGAGCTGTTTTTT. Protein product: CASSQAGFGGELFF.

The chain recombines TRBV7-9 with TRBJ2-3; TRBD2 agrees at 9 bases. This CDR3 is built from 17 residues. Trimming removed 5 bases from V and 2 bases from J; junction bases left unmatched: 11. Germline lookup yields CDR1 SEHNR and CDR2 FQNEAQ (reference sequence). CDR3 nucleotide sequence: TGTGCCAGCAGCCTTCGGGCCCGACTAGCGGCCACAGATACGCAGTATTTT. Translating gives CASSLRARLAATDTQYF.

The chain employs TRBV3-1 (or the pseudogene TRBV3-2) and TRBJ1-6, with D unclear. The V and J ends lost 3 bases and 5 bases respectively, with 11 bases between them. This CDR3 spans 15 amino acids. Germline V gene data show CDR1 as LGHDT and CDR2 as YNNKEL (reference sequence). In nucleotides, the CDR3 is TGTGCCAGCAGCCACCTCGAACATGATAATTCACCCCTCCACTTT. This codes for CASSHLEHDNSPLHF.

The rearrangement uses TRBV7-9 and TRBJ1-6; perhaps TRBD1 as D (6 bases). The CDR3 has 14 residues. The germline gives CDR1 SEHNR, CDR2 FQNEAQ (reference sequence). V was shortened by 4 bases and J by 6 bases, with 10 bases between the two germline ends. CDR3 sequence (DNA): TGTGCCAGCAGCTCCGGACAGCCTAATTCACCCCTCCACTTT. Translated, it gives CASSSGQPNSPLHF. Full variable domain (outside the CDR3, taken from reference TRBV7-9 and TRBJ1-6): DTGVSQNPRHKITKRGQNVTFRCDPISEHNRLYWYRQTLGQGPEFLTYFQNEAQLEKSRLLSDRFSAERPKGSFSTLEIQRTEQGDSAMYLCASSSGQPNSPLHFGNGTRLTVT.